The 23 T cell receptor beta chains below come from one sample, sequenced in a study of T cells in Graves' hyperthyroidism and ophthalmopathy. TCR beta CDR3 regions were amplified from RNA transcripts. HTBI primers were employed in a first-round RT-PCR of the TCR CDR3. TCRdb reprocessed the multiplex PCR reads via MiXCR and lists one record per CDR3 protein. The table includes over 200,000 distinct CDR3 sequences, around 17% detected once. Sequenced material: blood. The source is a man aged 35-49 years with Graves' hyperthyroidism.

The CDR3 nucleotides are TGTGCCAGCTCACCCGGGACTAGATACAATGAGCAGTTCTTC. Encoded protein: CASSPGTRYNEQFF. The rearrangement links TRBV18 to TRBJ2-1; TRBD2 agrees at 8 bases. The germline V gene has CDR1 KGHSH and CDR2 LQKENI. The CDR3 contains 14 residues. Germline trimming cut 3 bases from V and 4 bases from J; bases unmatched to any gene: 2.

This clonotype was detected a few times. The gene calls are TRBV6-1 and TRBJ2-1; D gene uncertain. Per germline, CDR1 MNHNS and CDR2 SASEGT. The CDR3 contains 12 residues. V lost 7 bases and J 2 bases, leaving 6 bases between the germline ends. CDR3 nucleotide sequence: TGTGCCAGCACCGAAACCTACAATGAGCAGTTCTTC. As protein: CASTETYNEQFF.

The chain recombines TRBV7-3 with TRBJ2-7, with 8 bases matching TRBD1. The germline V gene has CDR1 SGHTA and CDR2 FQGTGA. The trim removed 5 bases at V and 5 bases at J, leaving 5 bases unmatched. CDR3 length: 13 residues. The CDR3 is CASSPTGVHEQYF. CDR3 nucleotide sequence: TGTGCCAGCAGCCCGACAGGGGTCCACGAGCAGTACTTC.

This clonotype occurred many times. The chain employs TRBV30 and TRBJ1-2, with D possibly matching TRBD1 (5 bases). CDR3 size: 12 residues. Trimming pared 5 bases from V and 4 bases from J, leaving 11 bases between. The germline gives CDR1 GTSNPN, CDR2 SVGIG (reference sequence). CDR3 in DNA: TGTGCCTGGGGGGGAGCCCCCTATGGCTACACCTTC. Protein sequence: CAWGGAPYGYTF.

This clonotype was counted ten times or more. Here the CDR3 reads CASITSTGNTIYF. CDR3 DNA sequence: TGTGCCAGCATAACCTCGACTGGAAACACCATATATTTT. The rearrangement uses TRBV28 and TRBJ1-3; no reliable D call. V was cut by 7 bases and J by 2 bases, with 9 bases left in between. The CDR3 runs 13 residues. Looked up from germline, CDR1 is MDHEN and CDR2 is SYDVKM.

This clonotype was counted at least ten times. This rearrangement joins TRBV5-1 to TRBJ2-3, with a tentative D call TRBD1 (6 bases). Trimming took off 6 bases at V and 2 bases at J, with 13 bases between the two ends. Germline V lookup: CDR1 SGHRS, CDR2 YFSETQ. The CDR3 runs 14 residues. CDR3 sequence: CASMQGQNTDTQYF. DNA for the CDR3: TGCGCCAGCATGCAGGGGCAGAACACAGATACGCAGTATTTT.

This clonotype was picked up many times. This chain uses TRBV28 with TRBJ2-2; tentatively, D is TRBD1 (5 bases). V was trimmed by 3 bases and J by 4 bases, leaving 12 bases between them. This CDR3 region has 15 residues. CDR1 and CDR2 from the germline V gene are MDHEN and SYDVKM. CDR3 region: CASSFSRQGTGELFF. In DNA, the CDR3 is TGTGCCAGCAGTTTCTCTCGGCAGGGCACCGGGGAGCTGTTTTTT.

This clonotype appeared many times. V gene TRBV20-1 combines with J gene TRBJ2-3; 11 bases align to TRBD2. CDR3 length: 15 residues. V lost 6 bases to trimming and J lost 6 bases; unmatched junction nucleotides: 11. The germline V gene has CDR1 DFQATT and CDR2 SNEGSKA (reference sequence). CDR3 nucleotide sequence: TGCAGTGCCCCACCCCGTACTAGCGGGGGTGATACGCAGTATTTT. Amino acid sequence: CSAPPRTSGGDTQYF.

The chain employs TRBV11-2 and TRBJ2-5, with 8 bases aligning to TRBD2. Germline trimming cut 6 bases from V and 0 bases from J; bases unmatched to any gene: 3. CDR1 is SGHAT and CDR2 is FQNNGV in the germline V gene. The CDR3 contains 14 residues. CDR3 DNA: TGTGCCAGCAGGAGCGGGGGATACCAAGAGACCCAGTACTTC. Residues: CASRSGGYQETQYF.

As regards this clonotype: A single base separates this from a much larger clone, so it may be a read error. This chain joins TRBV28 and TRBJ1-4; D unclear. CDR3 length: 13 amino acids. Germline V gives CDR1 MDHEN, CDR2 SYDVKM. CDR3 nucleotides: TGTGCCGGCAGTTTATGGGGAGATGAAAAACTGTTTTTT. Protein sequence: CAGSLWGDEKLFF.

Ten or more counts support this clonotype. The chain recombines TRBV30 with TRBJ2-5; possible D gene TRBD1, 5 bases. Germline V lookup: CDR1 GTSNPN, CDR2 SVGIG (reference sequence). Trimming shortened V by 8 bases and J by 0 bases, and 16 bases separated the two germline ends. The CDR3 has 14 amino acids. This CDR3 is CAIRMTAYQETQYF. DNA of the CDR3: TGTGCCATCCGCATGACAGCCTACCAAGAGACCCAGTACTTC.

This clonotype was detected only a few times. V and J are TRBV20-1 and TRBJ2-3, with 12 bases that match TRBD2. The CDR3 sequence is 15 residues long. V gave up 5 bases and J gave up 3 bases; unmatched junction bases: 6. Germline V gene sequence: CDR1 DFQATT, CDR2 SNEGSKA (reference sequence). For the CDR3, the DNA is TGCAGTGCTGGTAAACTAGCGGGGGGTACAGATACGCAGTATTTT. Its protein product is CSAGKLAGGTDTQYF.

As for this clonotype: Just one base apart from a much larger clone, this may be a read error. V is TRBV6-2 or TRBV6-3 and J is TRBJ2-2; D call uncertain. This CDR3 is 10 amino acids long. Germline CDR1 is MNHEY and CDR2 is SVGEGT. CDR3 amino acids: CAGRSGELFF. CDR3 DNA: TGTGCCGGCAGGTCCGGGGAGCTGTTTTTT.

This chain connects TRBV4-2 to TRBJ2-7; the match to TRBD2 covers 8 bases. Germline V gene data show CDR1 as LGHNA and CDR2 as YNFKEQ. V shed 0 bases, J shed 2 bases, and the junction held 3 bases outside the gene matches. The CDR3 has 15 residues. The CDR3 DNA is TGTGCCAGCAGCCAAGACCGGGGGGGGGCCTACGAGCAGTACTTC. It translates to CASSQDRGGAYEQYF.

The rearrangement links TRBV20-1 to TRBJ2-7, with D possibly matching TRBD2 (6 bases). The V gene lost 5 bases and the J gene lost 2 bases, with 16 bases spanning the gap. Germline CDR1 reads DFQATT; CDR2 reads SNEGSKA (reference sequence). The CDR3 consists of 14 residues. The CDR3 loop is CSAQKRDSAYEQYF. The CDR3, as DNA: TGCAGTGCTCAAAAACGGGACTCAGCCTACGAGCAGTACTTC.

This clonotype was seen at least ten times. J is TRBJ1-3 and V is TRBV2; a weak D match, TRBD1 (5 bases). The CDR3 consists of 16 residues. Trimming shortened V by 6 bases and J by 1 base, and 16 bases separated the two germline ends. CDR1 SNHLY and CDR2 FYNNEI come from the germline V gene. CDR3 amino acids: CASSEVGQKSGNTIYF. The CDR3 DNA reads as TGTGCCAGCAGCGAGGTGGGGCAGAAGTCTGGAAACACCATATATTTT.

Ten or more counts support this clonotype. V gene TRBV18 combines with J gene TRBJ1-1; possible D gene TRBD1, 5 bases. Germline CDR1 reads KGHSH; CDR2 reads LQKENI. V gave up 3 bases and J gave up 3 bases, with 8 bases separating them. The CDR3 spans 13 residues. CDR3 in DNA: TGTGCCAGCTCACCCGACAGACACACTGAAGCTTTCTTT. This gives the protein CASSPDRHTEAFF. Complete variable domain (other parts from reference TRBV18 and TRBJ1-1): NAGVMQNPRHLVRRRGQEARLRCSPMKGHSHVYWYRQLPEEGLKFMVYLQKENIIDESGMPKERFSAEFPKEGPSILRIQQVVRGDSAAYFCASSPDRHTEAFFGQGTRLTVV.

The chain is built from TRBV19 and TRBJ2-1; perhaps TRBD2 as D (7 bases). The V end lost 9 bases, the J end lost 0 bases, and 24 bases lay between the germline ends. The CDR3 covers 18 residues. Germline V gene sequence: CDR1 LNHDA, CDR2 SQIVND (reference sequence). This CDR3 is CASLPGGASLNSYNEQFF. In DNA form, the CDR3 reads TGTGCCAGCCTACCGGGGGGCGCTTCCCTCAACTCCTACAATGAGCAGTTCTTC.

This clonotype was detected ten times or more. The chain has TRBV5-1 and TRBJ1-1; TRBD1 might be the D (6 bases). V dropped 3 bases and J dropped 5 bases, with 14 bases sitting between them. The germline V gene encodes CDR1 SGHRS and CDR2 YFSETQ. CDR3 length: 14 amino acids. CDR3 sequence (DNA): TGCGCCAGCAGCTCCAGCAGTCAGGGGACTGAAGCTTTCTTT. Protein sequence: CASSSSSQGTEAFF. The full variable domain, completed using reference TRBV5-1 and TRBJ1-1, is KAGVTQTPRYLIKTRGQQVTLSCSPISGHRSVSWYQQTPGQGLQFLFEYFSETQRNKGNFPGRFSGRQFSNSRSEMNVSTLELGDSALYLCASSSSSQGTEAFFGQGTRLTVV.

This clonotype was observed once. This chain joins TRBV11-2 and TRBJ2-2, with unresolved D. Germline V gene lookup returns CDR1 SGHAT and CDR2 FQNNGV. This CDR3 has 17 residues. Trimming shortened V by 1 base and J by 2 bases, and 14 bases separated the two germline ends. The CDR3 loop reads CASSLALRTSNTGELFF. The CDR3 DNA reads TGTGCCAGCAGCTTAGCCCTCCGGACGAGTAACACCGGGGAGCTGTTTTTT.

The chain combines TRBV9 with TRBJ2-7; perhaps TRBD1 as D (5 bases). The CDR3 consists of 14 residues. V dropped 4 bases and J dropped 5 bases, with 16 bases sitting between them. Germline CDR1 reads SGDLS; CDR2 reads YYNGEE. The CDR3 region has the DNA TGTGCCAGCAGCCCCCTGCAGGGAAGGGACGAGCAGTACTTC. It encodes CASSPLQGRDEQYF.

This clonotype was counted ten times or more. The CDR3 DNA sequence: TGTGCCAGCAGTTTTCGTCCTCTTTTGAGGAACACTGAAGCTTTCTTT. Protein: CASSFRPLLRNTEAFF. This chain joins TRBV5-4 and TRBJ1-1, with unresolved D. Trimming shortened V by 5 bases and J by 1 base, and 18 bases separated the two germline ends. Germline V gene lookup returns CDR1 SGHNT and CDR2 YYREEE (reference sequence). The CDR3 contains 16 residues.

This clonotype occurred a few times. The chain combines TRBV27 with TRBJ2-7; 7 bases align to TRBD1. V trimming: 3 bases; J trimming: 3 bases; junction bases outside the gene matches: 8. This CDR3 region has 15 residues. Germline-derived CDR1 and CDR2 are MNHEY and SMNVEV (reference sequence). CDR3 region: CASSFLQGTNYEQYF. CDR3 sequence (DNA): TGTGCCAGCAGTTTTTTACAGGGGACCAACTACGAGCAGTACTTC.